Listed below are T cell receptor beta chains from one sample, sequenced in a study of blood T cell repertoires in COVID-19. Data came from immunoSEQ multiplex PCR; TCRdb stores just in-frame clones and leaves some out. The sample contains roughly 500,000 clones, 85% to 90% of which appear only once. Sequencing was performed on PBMCs or T cells enriched from blood (not recorded which). All receptors derive from a woman aged 40 to 50 who had recovered from COVID-19. The CDR3 runs from the conserved cysteine through the conserved F or W. The D gene is left open where the match is weak. Clone size is shown for a subset of rows, as once, few, many or a class of expanded clone.

TRBV19	16	-	TRBJ2-3	-	TGTGCCAGTACTCCCACCCCGGGAAACCCCACAGATACGCAGTATTTT	CASTPTPGNPTDTQYF
TRBV7-9	14	-	TRBJ1-5	-	TGTGCCAGCAGCTCCAGTGGTTCCAATCAGCCCCAGCATTTT	CASSSSGSNQPQHF
TRBV6-2/TRBV6-3	18	TRBD1	TRBJ2-6	once	TGTGCCAGCAGCCCAGGGACAGGGGGTAGCTCTGGGGCCAACGTCCTGACTTTC	CASSPGTGGSSGANVLTF
TRBV5-1	17	TRBD1	TRBJ1-1	-	TGCGCCAGCAGCACGGGGACAGGGTTTTTCCCATGGGCAGAAGCTTTCTTT	CASSTGTGFFPWAEAFF
TRBV2	16	TRBD1	TRBJ1-5	-	TGTGCCAGCAGTGCACAGGGGAAAAGGAGCAATCAGCCCCAGCATTTT	CASSAQGKRSNQPQHF
TRBV6-5	13	-	TRBJ2-4	once	TGTGCCAGCAGGGCGACAGGAAAAAACATTCAGTACTTC	CASRATGKNIQYF
TRBV6-5	13	-	TRBJ2-5	-	TGTGCCAGCAGACCCGACAGTTTAGGGACCCAGTACTTC	CASRPDSLGTQYF
TRBV18	12	-	TRBJ2-3	few	TGTGCCAGCTCACCACTCGGAGATACGCAGTATTTT	CASSPLGDTQYF
TRBV3-1/TRBV3-2	15	-	TRBJ1-5	-	TGTGCCAGCAGTGTATACAGGTTTGGCAATCAGCCCCAGCATTTT	CASSVYRFGNQPQHF
TRBV7-9	17	TRBD2	TRBJ2-1	few	TGTGCCAGCAGCTTAGTCTCCGGAATAGCGGGGGACAATGAGCAGTTCTTC	CASSLVSGIAGDNEQFF
TRBV5-4	13	-	TRBJ2-3	-	TGTGCCAGCAGCCTCCGCGTAGCGGATACGCAGTATTTT	CASSLRVADTQYF
TRBV6-6	17	TRBD2	TRBJ2-3	few	TGTGCCAGCAGTCTCCCCGCTAGCGGGGGGTATATTGGTACGCAGTATTTT	CASSLPASGGYIGTQYF
TRBV4-3	16	-	TRBJ2-3	once	TGCGCCAGCAGCCAAGATCGCCTAGAACCTACAGATACGCAGTATTTT	CASSQDRLEPTDTQYF
TRBV4-3	16	TRBD2	TRBJ2-7	once	TGCGCCAGCAGCCAAGGCCGGGGACTAGCGGGAGACGAGCAGTACTTC	CASSQGRGLAGDEQYF
TRBV2	12	-	TRBJ2-3	-	TGTGCCAGCAGGGAACTAGCAGATACGCAGTATTTT	CASRELADTQYF
TRBV2	16	-	TRBJ1-5	-	TGTGCCAGCAGTGAACAGGGGCTTTTGGGCAATCAGCCCCAGCATTTT	CASSEQGLLGNQPQHF
TRBV4-2	17	-	TRBJ2-2	-	TGTGCCAGCAGCCAAGACGGCACAAGACAGACTAGTAGGGAGCTGTTTTTT	CASSQDGTRQTSRELFF
TRBV27	17	-	TRBJ1-2	-	TGTGCCAGCAGTTTTGAGGGCGCGAGAGGAGCTAACTATGGCTACACCTTC	CASSFEGARGANYGYTF
TRBV7-9	16	-	TRBJ1-3	-	TGTGCCAGCAGCCCTCCGACACTGAGCTCTGGAAACACCATATATTTT	CASSPPTLSSGNTIYF
TRBV5-6	11	-	TRBJ2-5	-	TGTGCCAGCAGCGTCTCAGAGACCCAGTACTTC	CASSVSETQYF
TRBV5-4	16	TRBD2	TRBJ2-7	-	TGTGCCAGCAGCTCCCAGACTAGCGGGAATTGGAGGGAGCAGTACTTC	CASSSQTSGNWREQYF
TRBV18	13	-	TRBJ1-1	-	TGTGCCAGCTCACCACCGAGAGGGACTGAAGCTTTCTTT	CASSPPRGTEAFF
TRBV25-1	14	TRBD1	TRBJ2-7	-	TGTGCCAGCAGTGTCCGGGACAGGGGGCTCGAGCAGTACTTC	CASSVRDRGLEQYF
TRBV4-1	18	TRBD1	TRBJ1-2	-	TGCGCCAGCAGCCAAGTAGGACAGGCCCTGCACCCTAACTATGGCTACACCTTC	CASSQVGQALHPNYGYTF
TRBV19	14	-	TRBJ2-5	-	TGTGCCAGTAGTATATCGCCGGACAGCGAGACCCAGTACTTC	CASSISPDSETQYF
TRBV19	14	TRBD1	TRBJ1-2	-	TGTGCCAGTTCCGGACAGGCCATACCTGATGGCTACACCTTC	CASSGQAIPDGYTF
TRBV6-5	14	TRBD2	TRBJ2-7	-	TGTGCCAGCAGTTACTCCGGGACTACCTACGAGCAGTACTTC	CASSYSGTTYEQYF
TRBV7-2	19	TRBD1	TRBJ1-2	few	TGTGCCAGCAGCTTAGCGCTAGGCTATCAGACAGGGAGGAAGAATGGCTACACCTTC	CASSLALGYQTGRKNGYTF
TRBV19	16	TRBD1	TRBJ1-6	-	TGTGCCAGTAGGGTTCAAGCCGGGACAGGGGGTTCACCCCTCCACTTT	CASRVQAGTGGSPLHF
TRBV10-3	14	-	TRBJ2-3	many	TGTGCCATCCGTCCTTTCGAGGAGACAGATACGCAGTATTTT	CAIRPFEETDTQYF
TRBV19	15	TRBD1	TRBJ1-2	-	TGTGCCAGTAGCCGGGACAGGGGCGCCCCACTCAGCTACACCTTC	CASSRDRGAPLSYTF
TRBV6-5	14	TRBD1	TRBJ2-7	-	TGTGCCAGCAGTCGGACAGGCCGTCCCCACGAGCAGTACTTC	CASSRTGRPHEQYF
TRBV7-8	15	-	TRBJ1-3	-	TGTGCCAGCACCCCCGGTTCTAACGCTGGAAACACCATATATTTT	CASTPGSNAGNTIYF
TRBV7-9	16	-	TRBJ1-1	-	TGTGCCAGCAGCGCCCTAAGGGGATATCCGAACACTGAAGCTTTCTTT	CASSALRGYPNTEAFF
TRBV6-5	15	TRBD1	TRBJ1-2	-	TGTGCCAGCAGATCCGACAGGGGGCGCCCGTATAGCTACACCTTC	CASRSDRGRPYSYTF
TRBV29-1	12	-	TRBJ1-1	-	TGCAGCGTGGAGACGCGGTACACTGAAGCTTTCTTT	CSVETRYTEAFF
TRBV28	15	TRBD2	TRBJ2-5	-	TGTGCCAGCAGTTTATGGGCGGGAGCACAAGAGACCCAGTACTTC	CASSLWAGAQETQYF
TRBV9	15	-	TRBJ1-1	-	TGTGCCAGCAGCGGATTCGGACGAGGAGGCACTGAAGCTTTCTTT	CASSGFGRGGTEAFF
TRBV7-9	12	-	TRBJ1-5	-	TGTGCCAGCAGCACTGACAATCAGCCCCAGCATTTT	CASSTDNQPQHF
TRBV7-2	14	TRBD2	TRBJ2-1	-	TGTGCCAGCAGCTTAGGCGGGAGAGAGTATGAGCAGTTCTTC	CASSLGGREYEQFF
TRBV7-9	15	TRBD2	TRBJ2-3	-	TGTGCCAGCAGCTCGTATAGCGGGGGCACAGATACGCAGTATTTT	CASSSYSGGTDTQYF
TRBV11-2	15	TRBD2	TRBJ2-7	-	TGTGCCAGCAGCCCTCTAGCGGGCCAGAAATACGAGCAGTACTTC	CASSPLAGQKYEQYF
TRBV7-2	17	TRBD2	TRBJ2-2	-	TGTGCCAGCAGCTCCCATAGCGGGAGGGTAGACACCGGGGAGCTGTTTTTT	CASSSHSGRVDTGELFF
TRBV7-2	18	-	TRBJ1-6	-	TGTGCCAGCAGCCAAAAGCGCGTGGAGACCTCCTATAATTCACCCCTCCACTTT	CASSQKRVETSYNSPLHF
TRBV15	18	TRBD2	TRBJ2-1	-	TGTGCCACCAGCAGGTTGACTAGCGGGAGCTGGTCCTACAATGAGCAGTTCTTC	CATSRLTSGSWSYNEQFF
TRBV19	17	TRBD1	TRBJ2-3	-	TGTGCCAGTAGTGGCCGAGACAGGGGGCTAAGAACAGATACGCAGTATTTT	CASSGRDRGLRTDTQYF
TRBV19	16	TRBD2	TRBJ2-5	-	TGTGCCAGTGGAAAAAGGGGACTAGCGGGATCAGAGACCCAGTACTTC	CASGKRGLAGSETQYF
TRBV6-5	15	TRBD2	TRBJ2-5	-	TGTGCCAGCAGGGCCCTAGCGGGAGGGGCAGAGACCCAGTACTTC	CASRALAGGAETQYF
TRBV11-3	13	-	TRBJ1-2	-	TGTGCCAGCAGCTTAGACGGGGGGAGCGGCTACACCTTC	CASSLDGGSGYTF
TRBV7-2	14	TRBD2	TRBJ2-1	-	TGTGCCAGCAGCTCGTCGACTGGGAGGGATGAGCAGTTCTTC	CASSSSTGRDEQFF
TRBV14	15	-	TRBJ2-2	-	TGTGCCAGCAGCCAGACTAGAACGAACACCGGGGAGCTGTTTTTT	CASSQTRTNTGELFF
TRBV19	16	-	TRBJ1-2	-	TGTGCCAGTACCCCATTCCTTCGACAGCCTAACTATGGCTACACCTTC	CASTPFLRQPNYGYTF
TRBV2	17	-	TRBJ1-2	-	TGTGCCAGCAGTGAGCGAAGGATGGGGTTTCAGGGGTATGGCTACACCTTC	CASSERRMGFQGYGYTF
TRBV10-3	15	-	TRBJ2-1	-	TGTGCCATCAGTGATTTGGTTACGAGCCGCAATGAGCAGTTCTTC	CAISDLVTSRNEQFF
TRBV9	16	-	TRBJ2-2	-	TGTGCCAGCAGCGTAGACGTCCTGGGGAGAGCCGGGGAGCTGTTTTTT	CASSVDVLGRAGELFF
TRBV7-2	14	TRBD1	TRBJ1-1	-	TGTGCCAGCAGCTACGGACAGGGGGCGACTGAAGCTTTCTTT	CASSYGQGATEAFF
TRBV28	13	TRBD1	TRBJ1-1	-	TGTGCCAGCCTAGGACAGGGGAACACTGAAGCTTTCTTT	CASLGQGNTEAFF